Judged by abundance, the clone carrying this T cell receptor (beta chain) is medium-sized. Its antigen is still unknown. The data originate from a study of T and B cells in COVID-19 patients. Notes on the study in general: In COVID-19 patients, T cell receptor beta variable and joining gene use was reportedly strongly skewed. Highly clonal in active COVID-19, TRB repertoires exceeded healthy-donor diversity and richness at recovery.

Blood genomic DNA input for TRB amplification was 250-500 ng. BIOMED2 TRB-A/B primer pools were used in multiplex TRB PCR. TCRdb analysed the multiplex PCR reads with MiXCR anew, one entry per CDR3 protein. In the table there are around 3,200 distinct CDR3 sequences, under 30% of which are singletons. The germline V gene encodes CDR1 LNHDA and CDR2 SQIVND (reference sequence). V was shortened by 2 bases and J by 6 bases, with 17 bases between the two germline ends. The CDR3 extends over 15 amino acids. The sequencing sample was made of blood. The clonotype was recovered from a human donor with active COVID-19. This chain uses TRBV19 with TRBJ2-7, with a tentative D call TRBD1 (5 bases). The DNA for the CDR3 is TGTGCCAGTAGTATATCGACTCCTGACAGAAGCGAGCAGTACTTC. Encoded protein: CASSISTPDRSEQYF.